This paragraph covers one T cell receptor beta chain sequence. What it binds is not known. TCRdb recomputed calls from the 5' RACE reads with MiXCR, one row per CDR3 protein. The sample has about 400,000 distinct CDR3 sequences, 20% to 30% seen once. The data were obtained in a study of T-cell memory formation after mild COVID-19. Regarding the study as a whole: Confirmation was lacking for SARS-CoV-2 specificity of second-wave clones that peaked on day 37.

Sequencing was carried out using PBMCs or a T cell subset sorted from them (not recorded which). The receptor comes from an adult woman who had mild COVID-19 (a few samples of this study predate the infection). Cell type and time point are not known.

The CDR3 protein is CASSDTSGELFF. In DNA form, the CDR3 reads TGTGCCAGCAGCGATACGTCCGGGGAGCTGTTTTTT. The chain recombines TRBV9 with TRBJ2-2; no reliable D call. The V end lost 3 bases, the J end lost 6 bases, and 6 bases lay between the germline ends. The CDR3 is 12 residues long. Germline CDR1 SGDLS, CDR2 YYNGEE. Using reference TRBV9 and TRBJ2-2 for the parts outside the CDR3, the full variable domain is DSGVTQTPKHLITATGQRVTLRCSPRSGDLSVYWYQQSLDQGLQFLIQYYNGEERAKGNILERFSAQQFPDLHSELNLSSLELGDSALYFCASSDTSGELFFGEGSRLTVL.